This TCR beta chain is drawn from a study of blood T cell repertoires in COVID-19. Background on the study: Acute and convalescent COVID-19 specimens originated in the United States, Italy and Spain. Sources were T cells, B-cell-depleted T cells, or PBMCs; the material itself was cDNA or gDNA.

Per the original data handling: The authors estimated nucleated cell counts from reference gene primer amplification. Profiled with immunoSEQ multiplex PCR; TCRdb holds only in-frame clones, not every one. That table gives V, J and clone size, and the DNA gave D and trimming. The sample lists about 180,000 clones, around three quarters occurring once. CDR1 is GTSNPN, CDR2 SVGIG, per germline (reference sequence). The CDR3 spans 14 residues. Trimming removed 5 bases from V and 5 bases from J; junction bases left unmatched: 6. This rearrangement joins TRBV30 to TRBJ2-3, with 11 bases aligning to TRBD2. Material for sequencing was peripheral blood. The clonotype was recovered from a man in his 70s with active or convalescent COVID-19. DNA for the CDR3: TGTGCCTGGGCTAGCGGGGGGCCTGGAGATACGCAGTATTTT. Its protein product is CAWASGGPGDTQYF.